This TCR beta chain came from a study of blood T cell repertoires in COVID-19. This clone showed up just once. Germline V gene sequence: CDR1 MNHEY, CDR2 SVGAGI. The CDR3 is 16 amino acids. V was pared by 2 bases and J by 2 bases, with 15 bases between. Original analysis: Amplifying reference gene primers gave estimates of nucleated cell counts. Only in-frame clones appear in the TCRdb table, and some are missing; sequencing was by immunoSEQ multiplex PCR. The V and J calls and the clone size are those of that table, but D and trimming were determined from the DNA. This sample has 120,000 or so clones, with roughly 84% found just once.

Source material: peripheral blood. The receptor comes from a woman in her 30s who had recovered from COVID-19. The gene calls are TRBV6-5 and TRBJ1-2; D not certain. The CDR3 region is CASSYPRGGPNYGYTF. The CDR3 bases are TGTGCCAGCAGTTACCCCCGTGGAGGGCCAAACTATGGCTACACCTTC.